Below, one T cell receptor beta chain is given with its context. Its antigen is not identified. These data come from a study of shared clonotypes between healthy human individuals. Looking at the study overall: The study enrolled two women and a few men aged 18 to 49.

This CDR3 is built from 13 residues. Trimming cost V 5 bases and J 7 bases; bases outside gene matches: 5. CDR1 and CDR2 from the germline V gene are SGHAT and FQNNGV. Study observations and caveats: Clonotypes shared by all four sorted-subset donors had higher generation probabilities than non-shared clonotypes.

Sequenced by immunoSEQ multiplex PCR; TCRdb stores in-frame clones only, minus some. Among over 400,000 clones listed, approximately 94% were seen once. CD4+ cells were split into CD45RA+ naive and CD45RA-negative memory subsets. The receptor was isolated from a young woman in good health. The sample consisted of naive CD4+ T cells sorted from blood. As to subset: CD45RA+ positively selected. This chain joins TRBV11-2 and TRBJ2-7, with 10 bases that match TRBD1. The CDR3, as DNA: TGTGCCAGCAGCGACAGGGGGCAACGGGAGCAGTACTTC. Protein sequence: CASSDRGQREQYF.